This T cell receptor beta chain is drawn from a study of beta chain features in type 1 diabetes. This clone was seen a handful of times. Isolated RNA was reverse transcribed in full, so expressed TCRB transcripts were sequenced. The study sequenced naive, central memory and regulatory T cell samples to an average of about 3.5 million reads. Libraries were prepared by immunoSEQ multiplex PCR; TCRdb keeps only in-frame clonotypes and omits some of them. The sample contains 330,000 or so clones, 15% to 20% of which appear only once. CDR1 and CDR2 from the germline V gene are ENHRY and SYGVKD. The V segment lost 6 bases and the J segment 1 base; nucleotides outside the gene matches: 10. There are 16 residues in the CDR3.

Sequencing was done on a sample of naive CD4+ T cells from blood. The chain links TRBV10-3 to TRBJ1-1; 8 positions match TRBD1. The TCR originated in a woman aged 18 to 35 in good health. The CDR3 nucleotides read TGTGCCATCAGAAACCGGACAGGGCCTGGGAACACTGAAGCTTTCTTT. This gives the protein CAIRNRTGPGNTEAFF.